This is a list of T cell receptor beta chains from one sample in a study of Tregs in tolerant kidney transplant recipients. Repertoires were generated with immunoSEQ multiplex PCR, while TCRdb's copy carries only in-frame clones and drops some. In the table there are tens of thousands of clones, 84% of which are singletons. The sample was CD4+ T cells from blood. These receptors were taken from a human donor in good health. Each CDR3 is given with its conserved first and last residue. D genes are given only for firm matches. Where a row states a size, it is once, few, many or the class of an expanded clone; other rows omit it.

.,TRBV7-9,TRBJ1-1,.,CASSLTGGSTLDTEAFF,TGTGCCAGCAGTCTGACCGGTGGGTCTACCTTGGACACTGAAGCTTTCTTT
.,TRBV11-3,TRBJ1-1,.,CASSAQYTEAFF,TGTGCCAGCAGCGCCCAGTACACTGAAGCTTTCTTT
TRBD2,TRBV5-1,TRBJ2-5,once,CASSLYEAGGAETQYF,TGCGCCAGCAGCTTGTATGAAGCGGGGGGGGCTGAGACCCAGTACTTC
.,TRBV7-2,TRBJ2-7,.,CASSLRAMKDEQYF,TGTGCCAGCAGCTTAAGGGCCATGAAGGACGAGCAGTACTTC
.,TRBV7-2,TRBJ2-3,once,CASSLAKGDRKYF,TGTGCCAGCAGCTTGGCGAAGGGAGACAGGAAGTATTTT
TRBD1,TRBV30,TRBJ2-3,few,CAWSTGVTDTQYF,TGTGCCTGGAGTACAGGGGTAACAGATACGCAGTATTTT
TRBD2,TRBV4-2,TRBJ2-5,.,CASSRSGGLTQETQYF,TGTGCCAGCAGCCGAAGCGGGGGGCTCACCCAAGAGACCCAGTACTTC
TRBD2,TRBV5-1,TRBJ2-1,few,CASSWGLAGYNEQFF,TGCGCCAGCAGCTGGGGACTAGCGGGGTACAATGAGCAGTTCTTC
.,TRBV18,TRBJ1-2,.,CASSPENYPNYGYTF,TGTGCCAGCTCACCAGAGAACTATCCTAACTATGGCTACACCTTC
.,TRBV30,TRBJ1-4,.,CAWSRGANEKLFF,TGTGCCTGGTCCCGGGGGGCTAATGAAAAACTGTTTTTT
TRBD2,TRBV15,TRBJ2-5,.,CATSRGGLAEQETQYF,TGTGCCACCAGCAGAGGGGGACTAGCGGAACAAGAGACCCAGTACTTC
.,TRBV15,TRBJ1-3,.,CATSRDPGISGNTIYF,TGTGCCACCAGCAGAGATCCGGGGATCTCTGGAAACACCATATATTTT
.,TRBV7-3,TRBJ2-3,.,CASSSTPPEPSTDTQYF,TGTGCCAGCAGCTCAACACCCCCTGAGCCTTCCACAGATACGCAGTATTTT
.,TRBV10-3,TRBJ1-2,.,CAIWGSPGYTF,TGTGCCATCTGGGGATCGCCTGGCTACACCTTC
TRBD1,TRBV7-3,TRBJ2-5,.,CASSPTGGEGTQYF,TGTGCCAGCAGCCCGACAGGGGGCGAAGGGACCCAGTACTTC
TRBD1,TRBV15,TRBJ1-2,.,CATSQRTGGLSGYTF,TGTGCCACCAGCCAGCGGACAGGGGGCTTGAGCGGCTACACCTTC
TRBD2,TRBV5-6,TRBJ2-7,.,CASSPVRLAGHYEQYF,TGTGCCAGCAGCCCCGTTAGACTAGCGGGACATTACGAGCAGTACTTC
TRBD1,TRBV11-3,TRBJ2-1,.,CASSLQGAQNEQFF,TGTGCCAGCAGCTTACAGGGGGCGCAGAATGAGCAGTTCTTC
TRBD1,TRBV15,TRBJ1-4,.,CATSRVVRGQGDEKLFF,TGTGCCACCAGCAGAGTTGTTCGGGGACAGGGGGACGAAAAACTGTTTTTT
TRBD1,TRBV5-4,TRBJ2-5,.,CASSLPGDRGETQYF,TGTGCCAGCAGCTTGCCGGGGGACAGGGGGGAGACCCAGTACTTC
TRBD2,TRBV4-1,TRBJ2-3,.,CASSHRTEGGTQYF,TGCGCCAGCAGCCACCGCACGGAGGGAGGGACGCAGTATTTT
TRBD2,TRBV7-9,TRBJ2-7,.,CASSPGLAGYEQYF,TGTGCCAGCAGCCCGGGACTAGCGGGTTACGAGCAGTACTTC
.,TRBV7-3,TRBJ2-5,.,CASSSYGGQQETQYF,TGTGCCAGCAGCTCGTACGGGGGCCAACAAGAGACCCAGTACTTC
.,TRBV6-1,TRBJ2-1,.,CASSALKGVVPYNEQFF,TGTGCCAGCAGTGCTCTAAAGGGAGTCGTCCCCTACAATGAGCAGTTCTTC
.,TRBV4-1,TRBJ1-5,few,CASSQVGGSQPQHF,TGCGCCAGCAGCCAAGTGGGGGGTTCTCAGCCCCAGCATTTT
.,TRBV7-2,TRBJ1-4,once,CASRNRDRDEKLFF,TGTGCCAGCAGGAACAGGGATAGAGATGAAAAACTGTTTTTT
.,TRBV30,TRBJ2-2,.,CAWSAGTPNTGELFF,TGTGCCTGGAGCGCCGGGACGCCGAACACCGGGGAGCTGTTTTTT
.,TRBV6-5,TRBJ1-2,.,CASTRGLGVDGYTF,TGTGCCAGCACCCGGGGCCTCGGGGTGGATGGCTACACCTTC
TRBD1,TRBV6-1,TRBJ1-2,few,CASSGDRGGGYTF,TGTGCCAGCAGTGGGGACAGGGGTGGTGGCTACACCTTC
TRBD1,TRBV18,TRBJ2-3,.,CASSPQKQGKRDTQYF,TGTGCCAGCTCACCGCAAAAACAGGGGAAGAGGGATACGCAGTATTTT
TRBD1,TRBV6-5,TRBJ1-5,.,CASSTDRGRNQPQHF,TGTGCCAGCAGCACCGACAGGGGTAGGAATCAGCCCCAGCATTTT
TRBD2,TRBV4-3,TRBJ2-5,.,CASSQEGRLAWGETQYF,TGCGCCAGCAGCCAAGAGGGTCGACTAGCATGGGGGGAGACCCAGTACTTC
.,TRBV6-5,TRBJ1-5,.,CASNGAGTFNQPQHF,TGTGCCAGCAACGGGGCGGGGACGTTCAATCAGCCCCAGCATTTT
TRBD1,TRBV7-3,TRBJ2-1,.,CASSSGTAASYNEQFF,TGTGCCAGCAGCTCAGGGACAGCCGCCTCCTACAATGAGCAGTTCTTC
.,TRBV10-3,TRBJ2-1,.,CAISRQDSNEQFF,TGTGCCATCAGTCGACAGGACAGCAATGAGCAGTTCTTC
TRBD1,TRBV25-1,TRBJ1-5,.,CASSESRGGIASNQPQHF,TGTGCCAGCAGTGAATCCAGGGGGGGGATTGCAAGCAATCAGCCCCAGCATTTT
.,TRBV7-2,TRBJ2-5,.,CASSLVGKETQYF,TGTGCCAGCAGCTTAGTGGGGAAAGAGACCCAGTACTTC
.,TRBV2,TRBJ1-5,.,CASRLEQGNQPQHF,TGTGCCAGCAGGCTTGAGCAGGGCAATCAGCCCCAGCATTTT
.,TRBV4-3,TRBJ1-1,.,CASSPSKTRGFTEAFF,TGCGCCAGCAGCCCGTCTAAAACACGGGGCTTCACTGAAGCTTTCTTT